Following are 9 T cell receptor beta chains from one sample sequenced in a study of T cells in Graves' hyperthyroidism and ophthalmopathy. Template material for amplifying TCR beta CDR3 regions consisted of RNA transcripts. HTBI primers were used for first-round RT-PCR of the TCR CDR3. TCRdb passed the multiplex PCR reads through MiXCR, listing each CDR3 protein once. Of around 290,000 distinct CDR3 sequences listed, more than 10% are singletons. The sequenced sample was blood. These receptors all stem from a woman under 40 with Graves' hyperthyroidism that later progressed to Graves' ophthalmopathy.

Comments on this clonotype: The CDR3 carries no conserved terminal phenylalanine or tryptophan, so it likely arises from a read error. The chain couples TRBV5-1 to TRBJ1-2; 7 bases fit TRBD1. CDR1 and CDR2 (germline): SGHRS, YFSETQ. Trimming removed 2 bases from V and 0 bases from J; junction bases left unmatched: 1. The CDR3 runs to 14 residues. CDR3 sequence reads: CASSLGQANYGYTL. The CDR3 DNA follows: TGCGCCAGCAGCTTAGGACAGGCTAACTATGGCTACACCCTC.

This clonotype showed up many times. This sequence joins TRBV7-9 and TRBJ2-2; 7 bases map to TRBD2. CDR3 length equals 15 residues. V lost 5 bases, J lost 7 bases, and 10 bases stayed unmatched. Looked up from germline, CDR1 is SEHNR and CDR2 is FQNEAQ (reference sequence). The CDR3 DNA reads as TGTGCCAGCAGCGCCGCGGGACTATTCGGCGGGGAGCTGTTTTTT. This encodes CASSAAGLFGGELFF.

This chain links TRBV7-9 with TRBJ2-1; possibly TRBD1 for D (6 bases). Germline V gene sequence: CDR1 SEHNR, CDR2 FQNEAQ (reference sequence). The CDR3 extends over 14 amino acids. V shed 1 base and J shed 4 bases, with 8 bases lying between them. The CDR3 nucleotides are TGTGCCAGCAGCTTAGGACAGGTGTACAATGAGCAGTTCTTC. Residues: CASSLGQVYNEQFF.

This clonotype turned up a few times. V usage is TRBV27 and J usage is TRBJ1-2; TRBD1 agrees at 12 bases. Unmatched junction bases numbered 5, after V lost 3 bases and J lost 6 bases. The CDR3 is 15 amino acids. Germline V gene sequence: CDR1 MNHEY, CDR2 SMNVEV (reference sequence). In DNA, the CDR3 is TGTGCCAGCAGTTTGGGACAGGGGGCAGGGGATGGCTACACCTTC. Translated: CASSLGQGAGDGYTF.

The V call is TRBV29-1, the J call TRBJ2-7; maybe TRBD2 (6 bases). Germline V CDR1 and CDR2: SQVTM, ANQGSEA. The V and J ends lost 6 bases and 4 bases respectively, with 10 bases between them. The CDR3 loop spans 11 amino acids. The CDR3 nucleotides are TGCAGCGTGGGGGGAGGATACGAGCAGTACTTC. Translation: CSVGGGYEQYF.

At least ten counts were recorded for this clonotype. The DNA of the CDR3 is TGTGCCAGCAGTTATAGGACAGGGGGAAGCACTGAAGCTTTCTTT. Its protein product is CASSYRTGGSTEAFF. J is TRBJ1-1 and V is TRBV6-2 or TRBV6-3, with 10 bases fitting TRBD1. This CDR3 spans 15 amino acids. In germline, CDR1 is MNHEY, CDR2 SVGEGT. The J segment lost 4 bases and the V segment lost 3 bases, leaving 5 bases of the junction unmatched.

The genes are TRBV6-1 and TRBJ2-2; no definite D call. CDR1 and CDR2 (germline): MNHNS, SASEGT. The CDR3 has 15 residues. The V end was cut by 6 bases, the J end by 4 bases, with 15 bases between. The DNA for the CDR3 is TGTGCCAGCAGGGCCGGGTCTACCCCCACCGGGGAGCTGTTTTTT. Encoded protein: CASRAGSTPTGELFF.

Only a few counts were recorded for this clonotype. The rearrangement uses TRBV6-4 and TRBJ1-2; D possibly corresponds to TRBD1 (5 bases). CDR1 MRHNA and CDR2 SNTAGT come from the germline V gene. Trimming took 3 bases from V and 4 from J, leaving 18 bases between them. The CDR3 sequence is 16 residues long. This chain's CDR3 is CASSEAAAGTVYGYTF. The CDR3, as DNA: TGTGCCAGCAGTGAGGCGGCGGCAGGGACCGTCTATGGCTACACCTTC.

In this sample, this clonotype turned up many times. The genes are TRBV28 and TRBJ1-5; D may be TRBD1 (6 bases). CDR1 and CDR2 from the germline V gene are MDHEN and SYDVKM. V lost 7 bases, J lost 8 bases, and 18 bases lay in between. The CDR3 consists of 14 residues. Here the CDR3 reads CASTPGGQWEPQHF. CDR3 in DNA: TGTGCCAGCACCCCCGGGGGGCAGTGGGAGCCCCAGCATTTT. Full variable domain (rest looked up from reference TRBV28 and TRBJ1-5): DVKVTQSSRYLVKRTGEKVFLECVQDMDHENMFWYRQDPGLGLRLIYFSYDVKMKEKGDIPEGYSVSREKKERFSLILESASTNQTSMYLCASTPGGQWEPQHFGDGTRLSIL.